These 20 T cell receptor beta chains were sequenced from one sample in a study of CD8+ T cells in alopecia areata. Once RNA had been extracted, it was reverse transcribed into cDNA to act as the sequencing template. The repertoire was sequenced with immunoSEQ multiplex PCR; TCRdb's copy has only in-frame clones and lacks some. The sample lists some 240,000 clones; 57% were seen once. Sequences were derived from CD4+ T cells sorted from blood, sampled at week 0. The receptors shown here come from a human donor with alopecia areata.

CDR3 bases: TGTGCCAGCTCCGAGGGGGAATTCTATGGCTACACCTTC. Protein product: CASSEGEFYGYTF. The chain couples TRBV18 to TRBJ1-2; TRBD1 might be the D (6 bases). CDR1 is KGHSH and CDR2 is LQKENI in the germline V gene. Trimming left V 6 bases short and J 4 bases short, with 12 bases between. The CDR3 has 13 residues.

This clone showed up just a few times. V usage is TRBV5-1 and J usage is TRBJ2-3, with 7 bases fitting TRBD2. Germline assignment: CDR1 SGHRS and CDR2 YFSETQ. The CDR3 sequence is 15 residues long. Trimming removed 1 base from V and 5 bases from J; junction bases left unmatched: 7. The CDR3 loop is CASSLSGLSGDTQYF. Here the CDR3 DNA reads TGCGCCAGCAGCTTGTCGGGACTAAGTGGAGATACGCAGTATTTT.

V is TRBV7-9 and J is TRBJ2-1, with 13 positions matching TRBD2. The germline V gene has CDR1 SEHNR and CDR2 FQNEAQ (reference sequence). The V gene end was trimmed by 0 bases and the J gene end by 4 bases; junction bases not matched to a gene: 3. The CDR3 runs 17 residues. The CDR3 is CASSLALAGGQYNEQFF. In nucleotides, the CDR3 is TGTGCCAGCAGCTTAGCACTAGCGGGAGGGCAATACAATGAGCAGTTCTTC. Based on the CDR3 plus reference TRBV7-9 and TRBJ2-1, the full variable domain is DTGVSQNPRHKITKRGQNVTFRCDPISEHNRLYWYRQTLGQGPEFLTYFQNEAQLEKSRLLSDRFSAERPKGSFSTLEIQRTEQGDSAMYLCASSLALAGGQYNEQFFGPGTRLTVL.

This sequence joins TRBV4-1 and TRBJ2-5; possibly TRBD1 for D (6 bases). Germline V gives CDR1 MGHRA, CDR2 YSYEKL. CDR3 length: 15 residues. Trimming cost V 0 bases and J 5 bases, with 13 bases left between them. The CDR3 DNA reads as TGCGCCAGCAGCCAAGACGGACAGAGGGTCGAGACCCAGTACTTC. This encodes CASSQDGQRVETQYF.

This clone was picked up one time. The chain joins TRBV27 to TRBJ2-7; TRBD2 agrees at 7 bases. Losses at the gene ends were 5 bases for V and 5 bases for J; bases not matched to a gene: 3. This CDR3 is built from 12 residues. CDR1 and CDR2 (germline): MNHEY, SMNVEV (reference sequence). In nucleotides, the CDR3 is TGTGCCAGCAGTGGGGGGGTCCACGAGCAGTACTTC. This gives the protein CASSGGVHEQYF.

This chain uses TRBV15 with TRBJ1-4; no clear D. Germline values: CDR1 LNHNV, CDR2 YYDKDF (reference sequence). The CDR3 runs 16 residues. The V gene lost 5 bases and the J gene lost 10 bases, with 23 bases spanning the gap. CDR3 residues: CATSSEERGVRRKLFF. DNA of the CDR3: TGTGCCACCAGCTCCGAAGAGCGGGGAGTGAGGAGAAAACTGTTTTTT.

On this clone itself: Other DNA sequences from this sample encode an identical CDR3 as well. The chain links TRBV5-1 to TRBJ2-1; D ambiguous. From germline, CDR1 is SGHRS and CDR2 YFSETQ. Trimming took 4 bases from V and 3 from J, leaving 5 bases between them. This CDR3 has 12 residues. Here the CDR3 DNA reads TGCGCCAGCAGCCTTGTCTACAATGAGCAGTTCTTC. Amino acid sequence: CASSLVYNEQFF.

In regard to this clone: The same CDR3 can be traced to other DNA sequences in this sample. The chain has TRBV5-1 and TRBJ2-1, with D unclear. CDR1 is SGHRS, CDR2 YFSETQ, per germline. Trimming shortened V by 0 bases and J by 2 bases, and 9 bases separated the two germline ends. This CDR3 has 15 residues. CDR3 sequence: CASSLGEGPYNEQFF. The CDR3, as DNA: TGCGCCAGCAGCTTGGGGGAAGGCCCCTACAATGAGCAGTTCTTC.

In its sample, this clone was seen a few times. The chain is built from TRBV29-1 and TRBJ2-3, with D possibly being TRBD1 (6 bases). The CDR3 loop spans 12 amino acids. Trimming took 3 bases from V and 4 from J, leaving 8 bases between them. Germline CDR1 reads SQVTM; CDR2 reads ANQGSEA. The CDR3 here is CSVEGASDTQYF. Here the CDR3 DNA reads TGCAGCGTTGAGGGGGCGTCAGATACGCAGTATTTT.

This clone was recorded a few times. The rearrangement joins TRBV4-1 to TRBJ1-4, with D possibly matching TRBD1 (5 bases). Germline loops: CDR1 MGHRA, CDR2 YSYEKL. CDR3 size: 13 residues. The V and J ends lost 4 bases and 7 bases respectively, with 10 bases between them. This CDR3 reads CASSLRGFEKLFF. The CDR3 coding sequence is TGCGCCAGCAGCCTGAGGGGATTTGAAAAACTGTTTTTT.

V gene TRBV25-1 combines with J gene TRBJ2-5, with 13 nucleotides matching TRBD2. Germline V gene lookup returns CDR1 MGHDK and CDR2 SYGVNS. The junction had 7 bases not matched to a gene; V was cut back by 5 bases and J by 4 bases. CDR3 size: 16 residues. The CDR3 spells CASSPRTSGSRETQYF. The CDR3 DNA reads TGTGCCAGCAGTCCGCGGACTAGCGGGAGTCGAGAGACCCAGTACTTC.

This clone was recorded a few times. The CDR3 reads CSAERGHEQYF. The CDR3 region has the DNA TGCAGCGCCGAACGCGGACACGAGCAGTACTTC. V gene TRBV29-1 combines with J gene TRBJ2-5, with D hard to call. The J call may not be correct, given that the DNA end is closer to TRBJ2-7. The CDR3 has 11 amino acids. Germline loops: CDR1 SQVTM, CDR2 ANQGSEA.

This clone came up a few times. This chain links TRBV5-6 with TRBJ1-6, with D maybe TRBD1 (6 bases). Germline V lookup: CDR1 SGHDT, CDR2 YYEEEE. The CDR3 covers 17 residues. V shed 0 bases and J shed 6 bases, with 16 bases lying between them. In DNA, the CDR3 is TGTGCCAGCAGCTTGGGTACAGGGACTCAACCTAATTCACCCCTCCACTTT. Protein product: CASSLGTGTQPNSPLHF.

The sample holds a few counts of this clone. The chain recombines TRBV7-9 with TRBJ2-1; a possible D gene is TRBD2 (5 bases). The V gene lost 4 bases and the J gene lost 0 bases, with 7 bases spanning the gap. Germline CDR1 is SEHNR and CDR2 is FQNEAQ (reference sequence). The CDR3 consists of 14 residues. CDR3 nucleotide sequence: TGTGCCAGCAGCTCTGGGAGCTCCTACAATGAGCAGTTCTTC. Translated: CASSSGSSYNEQFF.

This clone was counted between two and nine times. The chain combines TRBV5-6 with TRBJ2-6; possibly TRBD1 or TRBD2 for D (5 bases each). Looked up from germline, CDR1 is SGHDT and CDR2 is YYEEEE. Trimming cost V 4 bases and J 12 bases, with 20 bases left between them. The CDR3 is 15 residues long. In DNA form, the CDR3 reads TGTGCCAGCAGCCAAGAGGGCAGGGCGGGTAGCGTCCTGACTTTC. Translating gives CASSQEGRAGSVLTF.

The V gene is TRBV30, the J gene TRBJ2-3; 8 positions agree with TRBD1. Trimming removed 3 bases from V and 7 bases from J; junction bases left unmatched: 9. Germline CDR1 reads GTSNPN; CDR2 reads SVGIG (reference sequence). The CDR3 length is 14 residues. In DNA form, the CDR3 reads TGTGCCTGGAGCCCCGGACAGGGTGGTAATACGCAGTATTTT. Its translation is CAWSPGQGGNTQYF.

CDR3 protein: CASSQGDSMNYGYTF. The CDR3 bases are TGCGCCAGCAGCCAGGGGGACTCCATGAACTATGGCTACACCTTC. V and J are TRBV4-1 and TRBJ1-2, with a weak D call TRBD1 (5 bases). Germline V gene sequence: CDR1 MGHRA, CDR2 YSYEKL. Trimming cost V 3 bases and J 2 bases, with 13 bases left between them. This CDR3 comprises 15 residues.

This clone was counted only a few times. The gene calls are TRBV7-3 and TRBJ1-1; no firm D call. The V end lost 7 bases, the J end lost 6 bases, and 21 bases lay between the germline ends. This CDR3 comprises 15 residues. Germline V lookup: CDR1 SGHTA, CDR2 FQGTGA. CDR3 residues: CASISQDGVGAEAFF. In DNA form, the CDR3 reads TGTGCCAGCATCTCCCAAGACGGCGTCGGGGCTGAAGCTTTCTTT.

CDR3 DNA sequence: TGCGCCAGCAGCGCTGGACAGGGAGGCACTGAAGCTTTCTTT. Translation: CASSAGQGGTEAFF. This chain uses TRBV5-1 with TRBJ1-1; 8 nucleotides align to TRBD1. The CDR3 covers 14 residues. V lost 4 bases and J lost 4; bases outside the gene matches: 6. The germline V gene encodes CDR1 SGHRS and CDR2 YFSETQ.

This clone was seen more than once but under ten times. Likely a read error: the CDR3 ends without its conserved phenylalanine or tryptophan. The DNA is omitted, as the CDR3 cannot be located on it reliably, and the CDR3 follows TCRdb's listing. The chain recombines TRBV5-4 with TRBJ2-7; the D call of TRBD2 is as the table states it, not checked on the DNA. Germline assignment: CDR1 SGHNT and CDR2 YYREEE (reference sequence). The CDR3 comprises 13 residues, both ends counted. The CDR3 reads CASSLAGLAGVLD.